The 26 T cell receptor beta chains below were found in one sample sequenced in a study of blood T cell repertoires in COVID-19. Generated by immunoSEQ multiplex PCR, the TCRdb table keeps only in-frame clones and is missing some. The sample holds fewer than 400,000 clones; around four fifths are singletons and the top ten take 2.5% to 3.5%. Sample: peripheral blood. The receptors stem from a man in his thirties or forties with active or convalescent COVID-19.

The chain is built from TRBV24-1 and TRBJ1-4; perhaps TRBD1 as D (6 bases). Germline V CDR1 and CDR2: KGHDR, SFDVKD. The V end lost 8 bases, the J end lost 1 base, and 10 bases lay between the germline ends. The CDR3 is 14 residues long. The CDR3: CATIQGRTNEKLFF. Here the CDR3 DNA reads TGTGCCACCATACAGGGAAGAACTAATGAAAAACTGTTTTTT.

CDR3 in DNA: TGTGCCAGCAGTTCCGTAAGCAAGACCCAGTACTTC. It codes for CASSSVSKTQYF. The gene calls are TRBV6-2 or TRBV6-3 and TRBJ2-5; D gene uncertain. Trimming pared 4 bases from V and 6 bases from J, leaving 9 bases between. The germline gives CDR1 MNHEY, CDR2 SVGEGT. There are 12 residues in the CDR3.

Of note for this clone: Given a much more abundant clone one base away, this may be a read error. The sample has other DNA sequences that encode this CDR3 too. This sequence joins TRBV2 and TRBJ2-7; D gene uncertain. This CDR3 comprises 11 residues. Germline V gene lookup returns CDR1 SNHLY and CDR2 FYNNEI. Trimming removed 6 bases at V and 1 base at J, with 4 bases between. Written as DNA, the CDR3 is TGTGCCAGCAGCCCTTCCTACGAGCAGTACTTC. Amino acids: CASSPSYEQYF.

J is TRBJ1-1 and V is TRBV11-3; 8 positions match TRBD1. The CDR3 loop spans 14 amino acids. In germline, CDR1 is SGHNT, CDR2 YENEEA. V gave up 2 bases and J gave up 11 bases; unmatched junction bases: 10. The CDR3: CASSLLPQDREAFF. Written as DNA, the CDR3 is TGTGCCAGCAGCTTACTTCCCCAGGACAGGGAGGCTTTCTTT.

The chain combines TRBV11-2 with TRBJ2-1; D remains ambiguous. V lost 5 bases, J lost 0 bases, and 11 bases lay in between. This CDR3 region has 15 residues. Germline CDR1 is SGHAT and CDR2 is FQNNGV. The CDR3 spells CASSLISSSYNEQFF. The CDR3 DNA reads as TGTGCCAGCAGCCTAATTAGCAGCTCCTACAATGAGCAGTTCTTC.

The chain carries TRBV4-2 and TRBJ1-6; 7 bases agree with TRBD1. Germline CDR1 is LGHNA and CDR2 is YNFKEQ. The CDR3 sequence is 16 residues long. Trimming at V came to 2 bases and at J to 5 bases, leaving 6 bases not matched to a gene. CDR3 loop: CASSQNSGTDNSPLHF. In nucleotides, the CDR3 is TGTGCCAGCAGCCAAAACTCCGGGACAGATAATTCACCCCTCCACTTT.

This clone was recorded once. The chain's CDR3 is CASSLEEGGISPLHF. The CDR3 bases are TGTGCCAGCAGCTTAGAAGAGGGGGGGATTTCACCCCTCCACTTT. The gene calls are TRBV11-2 and TRBJ1-6; possibly TRBD1 for D (6 bases). Germline CDR1 and CDR2: SGHAT and FQNNGV. Trimming shortened V by 0 bases and J by 9 bases, and 12 bases separated the two germline ends. The CDR3 runs to 15 residues.

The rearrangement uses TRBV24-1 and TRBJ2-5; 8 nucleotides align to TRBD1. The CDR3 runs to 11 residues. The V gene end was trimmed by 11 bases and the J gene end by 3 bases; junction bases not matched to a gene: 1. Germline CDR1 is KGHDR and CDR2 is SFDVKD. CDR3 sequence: CAMGQEETQYF. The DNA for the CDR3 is TGTGCCATGGGACAGGAAGAGACCCAGTACTTC.

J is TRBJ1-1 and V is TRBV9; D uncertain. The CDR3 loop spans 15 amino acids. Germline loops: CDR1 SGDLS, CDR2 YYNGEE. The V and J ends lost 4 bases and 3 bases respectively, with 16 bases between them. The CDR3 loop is CASSPRAEWDTEAFF. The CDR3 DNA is TGTGCCAGCAGCCCCCGAGCGGAGTGGGACACTGAAGCTTTCTTT.

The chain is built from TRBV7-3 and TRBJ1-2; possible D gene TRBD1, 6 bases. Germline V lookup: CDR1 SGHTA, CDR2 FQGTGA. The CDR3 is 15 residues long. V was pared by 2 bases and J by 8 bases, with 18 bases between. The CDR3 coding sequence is TGTGCCAGCAGCTTAGAAGGGACAAGCCACCCAGGCTACACCTTC. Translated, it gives CASSLEGTSHPGYTF.

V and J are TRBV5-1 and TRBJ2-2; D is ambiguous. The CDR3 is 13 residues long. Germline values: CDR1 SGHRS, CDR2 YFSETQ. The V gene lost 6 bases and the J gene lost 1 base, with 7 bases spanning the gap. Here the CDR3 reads CASTLGNTGELFF. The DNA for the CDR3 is TGCGCCAGCACCCTAGGGAACACCGGGGAGCTGTTTTTT.

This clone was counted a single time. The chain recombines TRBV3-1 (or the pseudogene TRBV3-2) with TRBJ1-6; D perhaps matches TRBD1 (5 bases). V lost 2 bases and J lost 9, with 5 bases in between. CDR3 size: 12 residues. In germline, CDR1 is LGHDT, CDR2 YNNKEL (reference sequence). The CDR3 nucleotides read TGTGCCAGCAGCCAAAGGGGTTCACCCCTCCACTTT. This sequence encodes CASSQRGSPLHF.

CDR3 protein: CASSQRLDRGHEQYF. The CDR3 DNA sequence: TGCGCCAGCAGCCAGAGGTTGGACAGGGGCCACGAGCAGTACTTC. The chain couples TRBV4-3 to TRBJ2-7, with 9 nucleotides matching TRBD1. The CDR3 is 15 residues long. The germline gives CDR1 LGHNA, CDR2 YSLEER. The V and J ends lost 3 bases and 5 bases, in that order; junction bases with no gene match: 8.

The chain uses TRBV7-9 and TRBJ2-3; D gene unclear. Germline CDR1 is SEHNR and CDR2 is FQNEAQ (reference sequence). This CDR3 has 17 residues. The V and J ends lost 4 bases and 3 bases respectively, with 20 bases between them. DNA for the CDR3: TGTGCCAGCAGCTCGTCTAGGAGTACGGTGTCGACAGATACGCAGTATTTT. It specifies CASSSSRSTVSTDTQYF. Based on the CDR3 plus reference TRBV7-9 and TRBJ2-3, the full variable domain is DTGVSQNPRHKITKRGQNVTFRCDPISEHNRLYWYRQTLGQGPEFLTYFQNEAQLEKSRLLSDRFSAERPKGSFSTLEIQRTEQGDSAMYLCASSSSRSTVSTDTQYFGPGTRLTVL.

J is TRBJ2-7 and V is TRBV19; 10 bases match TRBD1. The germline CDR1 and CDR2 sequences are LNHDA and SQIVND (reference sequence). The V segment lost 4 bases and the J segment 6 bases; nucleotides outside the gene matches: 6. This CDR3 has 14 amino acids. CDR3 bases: TGTGCCAGTAGTAAAATGGACAGGGGGGTCGAGCAGTACTTC. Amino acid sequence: CASSKMDRGVEQYF.

The CDR3 protein is CASSLTLANRETQYF. Written as DNA, the CDR3 is TGTGCCAGCAGCTTGACGCTCGCTAATAGAGAGACCCAGTACTTC. The V gene is TRBV5-6, the J gene TRBJ2-5; D unresolved. Deletions cut 1 base from V and 4 bases from J, with 14 bases between. Germline CDR1 is SGHDT and CDR2 is YYEEEE. This CDR3 is built from 15 residues.

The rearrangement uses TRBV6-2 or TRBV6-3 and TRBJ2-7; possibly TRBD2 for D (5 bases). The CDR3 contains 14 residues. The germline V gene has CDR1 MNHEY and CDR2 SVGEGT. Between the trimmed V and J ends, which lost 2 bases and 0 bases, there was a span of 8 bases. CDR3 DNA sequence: TGTGCCAGCAGTTACCGTCGGGGCTCCTACGAGCAGTACTTC. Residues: CASSYRRGSYEQYF.

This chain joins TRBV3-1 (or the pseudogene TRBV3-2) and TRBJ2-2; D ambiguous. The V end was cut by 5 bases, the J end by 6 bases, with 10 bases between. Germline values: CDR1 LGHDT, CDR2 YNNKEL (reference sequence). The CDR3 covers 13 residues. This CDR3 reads CASSSRVAGELFF. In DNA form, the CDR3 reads TGTGCCAGCAGCTCCCGGGTGGCCGGGGAGCTGTTTTTT.

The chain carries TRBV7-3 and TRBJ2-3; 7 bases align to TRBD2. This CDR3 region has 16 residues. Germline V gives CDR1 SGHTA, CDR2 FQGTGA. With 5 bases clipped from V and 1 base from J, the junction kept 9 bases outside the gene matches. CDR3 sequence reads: CASSPWVGGGTDTQYF. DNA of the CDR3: TGTGCCAGCAGCCCCTGGGTGGGGGGGGGCACAGATACGCAGTATTTT.

The DNA for the CDR3 is TGTGCCACCAGTGGGGGGGGAACTAGCGGAGATACCGGGGAGCTGTTTTTT. It encodes CATSGGGTSGDTGELFF. The V and J genes are TRBV24-1 and TRBJ2-2; 8 bases match TRBD2. Germline CDR1 KGHDR, CDR2 SFDVKD. Losses at the gene ends were 5 bases for V and 5 bases for J; bases not matched to a gene: 12. The length of the CDR3 is 17 residues.

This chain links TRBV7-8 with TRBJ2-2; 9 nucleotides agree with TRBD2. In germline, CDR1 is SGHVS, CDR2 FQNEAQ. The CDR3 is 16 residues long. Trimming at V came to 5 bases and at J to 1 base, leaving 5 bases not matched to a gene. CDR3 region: CASSPRTSENTGELFF. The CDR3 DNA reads TGTGCCAGCAGCCCTAGGACTAGCGAGAACACCGGGGAGCTGTTTTTT. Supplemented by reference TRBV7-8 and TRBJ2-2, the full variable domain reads GAGVSQSPRYKVAKRGQDVALRCDPISGHVSLFWYQQALGQGPEFLTYFQNEAQLDKSGLPSDRFFAERPEGSVSTLKIQRTQQEDSAVYLCASSPRTSENTGELFFGEGSRLTVL.

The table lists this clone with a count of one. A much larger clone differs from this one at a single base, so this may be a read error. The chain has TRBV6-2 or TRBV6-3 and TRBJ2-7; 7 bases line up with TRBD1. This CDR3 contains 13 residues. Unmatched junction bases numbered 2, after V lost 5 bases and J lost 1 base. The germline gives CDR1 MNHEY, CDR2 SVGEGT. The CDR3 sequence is CASSRDRSYEQYF. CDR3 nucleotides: TGTGCCAGCAGTAGGGACAGATCCTACGAGCAGTACTTC.

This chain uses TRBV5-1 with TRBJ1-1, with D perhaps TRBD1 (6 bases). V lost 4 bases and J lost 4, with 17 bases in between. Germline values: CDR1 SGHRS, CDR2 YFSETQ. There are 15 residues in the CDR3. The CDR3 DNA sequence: TGCGCCAGCAGCCCCAACGCCGGACAGCTCACTGAAGCTTTCTTT. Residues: CASSPNAGQLTEAFF.

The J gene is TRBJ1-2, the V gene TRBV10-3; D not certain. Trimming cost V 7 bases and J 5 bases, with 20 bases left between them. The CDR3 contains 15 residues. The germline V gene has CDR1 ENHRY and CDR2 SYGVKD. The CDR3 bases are TGTGCCATCACGGATCCTTTAAACAGCCTTTATGGCTACACCTTC. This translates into CAITDPLNSLYGYTF.

The CDR3 DNA sequence: TGTGCCTGGACTAGCGGGAGGTGGGCCGGGGAGCTGTTTTTT. Protein product: CAWTSGRWAGELFF. This chain joins TRBV30 and TRBJ2-2, with 11 nucleotides matching TRBD2. This CDR3 spans 14 amino acids. The germline V gene has CDR1 GTSNPN and CDR2 SVGIG (reference sequence). Unmatched junction bases numbered 4, after V lost 4 bases and J lost 6 bases.

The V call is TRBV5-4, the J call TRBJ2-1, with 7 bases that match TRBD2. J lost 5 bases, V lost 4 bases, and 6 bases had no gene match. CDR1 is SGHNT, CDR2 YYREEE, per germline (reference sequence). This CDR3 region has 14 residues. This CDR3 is CASSPRDYHNEQFF. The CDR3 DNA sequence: TGTGCCAGCAGCCCTCGGGACTACCACAATGAGCAGTTCTTC.